This T cell receptor beta chain was sequenced during a study of blood T cell repertoires in COVID-19. Study-wide context: The United States, Italy and Spain supplied acute and convalescent COVID-19 samples. The cDNA or gDNA used as material had been derived from T cells, B-cell-depleted T cells, or PBMCs.

CDR3 length equals 14 residues. Per the germline V gene, CDR1 is SNHLY and CDR2 is FYNNEI. The ends were cut back, 6 bases at V and 6 bases at J, with 14 bases in the middle. Original methodology: Estimated nucleated cell counts came from reference gene primer amplification. Libraries were prepared by immunoSEQ multiplex PCR; TCRdb keeps only in-frame clonotypes and omits some of them. From that table come the V and J calls and clone size; the DNA was used to work out D and trimming. The table has approximately 60,000 clones, roughly 92% seen once. Sequencing was performed on peripheral blood. The J gene is TRBJ2-2, the V gene TRBV2, with a tentative D call TRBD1 (7 bases). The receptor comes from a man in his 70s with active COVID-19. The CDR3 here is CASRRGQGAGELFF. The CDR3 coding sequence is TGTGCCAGCAGGCGGGGTCAGGGGGCCGGGGAGCTGTTTTTT.